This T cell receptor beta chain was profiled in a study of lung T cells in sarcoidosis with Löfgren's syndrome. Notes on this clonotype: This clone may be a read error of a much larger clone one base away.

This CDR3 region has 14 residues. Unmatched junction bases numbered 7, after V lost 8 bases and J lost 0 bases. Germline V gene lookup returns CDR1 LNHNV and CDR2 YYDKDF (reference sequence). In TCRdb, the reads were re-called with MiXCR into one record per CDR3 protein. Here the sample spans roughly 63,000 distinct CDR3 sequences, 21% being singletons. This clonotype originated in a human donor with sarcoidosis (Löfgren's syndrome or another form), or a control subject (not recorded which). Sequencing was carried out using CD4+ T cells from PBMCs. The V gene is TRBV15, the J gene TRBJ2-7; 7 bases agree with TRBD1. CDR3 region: CATRDSLDSYEQYF. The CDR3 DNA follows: TGTGCCACCCGGGACAGCCTCGACTCCTACGAGCAGTACTTC.